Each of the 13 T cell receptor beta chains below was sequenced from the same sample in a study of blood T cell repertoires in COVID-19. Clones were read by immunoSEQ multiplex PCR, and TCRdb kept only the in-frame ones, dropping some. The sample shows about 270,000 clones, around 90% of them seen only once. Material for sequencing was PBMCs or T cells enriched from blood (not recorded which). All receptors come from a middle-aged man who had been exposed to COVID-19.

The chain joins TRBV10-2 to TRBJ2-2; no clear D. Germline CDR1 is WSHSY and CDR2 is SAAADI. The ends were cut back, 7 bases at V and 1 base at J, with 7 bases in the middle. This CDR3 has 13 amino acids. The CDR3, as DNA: TGCGCCAGCATATACAGGAACACCGGGGAGCTGTTTTTT. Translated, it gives CASIYRNTGELFF.

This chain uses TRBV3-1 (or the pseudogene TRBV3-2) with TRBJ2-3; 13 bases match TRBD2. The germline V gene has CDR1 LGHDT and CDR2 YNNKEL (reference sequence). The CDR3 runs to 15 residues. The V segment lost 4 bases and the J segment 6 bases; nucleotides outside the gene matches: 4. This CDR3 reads CASSPTSGRDDTQYF. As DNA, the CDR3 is TGTGCCAGCAGCCCTACTAGCGGGAGGGATGATACGCAGTATTTT.

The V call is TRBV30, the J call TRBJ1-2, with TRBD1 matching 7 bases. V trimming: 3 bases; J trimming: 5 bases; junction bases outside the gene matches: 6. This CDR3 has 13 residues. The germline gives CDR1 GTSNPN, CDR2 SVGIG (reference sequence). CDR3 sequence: CAWRWTGTYGYTF. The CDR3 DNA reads TGTGCCTGGAGGTGGACAGGAACGTATGGCTACACCTTC.

The CDR3: CASSLSGTSKSSGNTIYF. The CDR3 DNA is TGTGCCAGCAGTTTATCGGGTACTTCCAAAAGCTCTGGAAACACCATATATTTT. The rearrangement joins TRBV28 to TRBJ1-3; no clear D gene. The germline V gene encodes CDR1 MDHEN and CDR2 SYDVKM. The CDR3 covers 18 residues. Deletions cut 1 base from V and 0 bases from J, with 16 bases between.

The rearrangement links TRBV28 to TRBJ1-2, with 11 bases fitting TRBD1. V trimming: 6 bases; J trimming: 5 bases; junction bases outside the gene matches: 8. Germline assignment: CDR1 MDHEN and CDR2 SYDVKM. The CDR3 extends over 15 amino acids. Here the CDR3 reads CASRRGQGARYGYTF. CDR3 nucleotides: TGTGCCAGCAGAAGAGGACAGGGGGCTAGGTATGGCTACACCTTC.

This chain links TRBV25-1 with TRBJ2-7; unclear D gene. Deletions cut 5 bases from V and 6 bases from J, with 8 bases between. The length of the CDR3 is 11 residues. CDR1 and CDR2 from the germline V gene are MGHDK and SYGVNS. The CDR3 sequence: CASSFGIEQYF. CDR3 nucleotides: TGTGCCAGCAGTTTCGGTATCGAGCAGTACTTC.

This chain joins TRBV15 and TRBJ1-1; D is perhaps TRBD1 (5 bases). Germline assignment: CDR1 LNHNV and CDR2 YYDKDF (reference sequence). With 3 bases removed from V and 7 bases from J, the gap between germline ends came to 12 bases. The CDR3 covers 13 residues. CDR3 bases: TGTGCCACCAGCAGGGGGGGAGGAGATGAAGCTTTCTTT. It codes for CATSRGGGDEAFF.

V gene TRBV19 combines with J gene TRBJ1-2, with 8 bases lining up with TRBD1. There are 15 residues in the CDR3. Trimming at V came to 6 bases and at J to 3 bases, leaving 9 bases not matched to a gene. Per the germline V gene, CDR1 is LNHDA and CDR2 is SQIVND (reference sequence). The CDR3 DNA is TGTGCCAGTAGCGGAGGCAGGGGGCTTCACTATGGCTACACCTTC. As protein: CASSGGRGLHYGYTF.

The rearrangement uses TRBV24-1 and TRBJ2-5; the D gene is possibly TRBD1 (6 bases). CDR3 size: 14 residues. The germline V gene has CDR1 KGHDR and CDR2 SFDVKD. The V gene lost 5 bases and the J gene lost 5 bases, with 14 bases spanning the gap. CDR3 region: CATSGWGRGETQYF. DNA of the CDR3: TGTGCCACCAGTGGGTGGGGGCGCGGGGAGACCCAGTACTTC.

For the CDR3, the DNA is TGTGCCAGCAGTTACGCCGGGACAGGTTACAATGAGCAGTTCTTC. Protein product: CASSYAGTGYNEQFF. V is TRBV6-5 and J is TRBJ2-1, with 8 positions matching TRBD1. J was trimmed by 4 bases and V by 2 bases; bases with no gene match: 4. This CDR3 has 15 amino acids. Germline V CDR1 and CDR2: MNHEY, SVGAGI.

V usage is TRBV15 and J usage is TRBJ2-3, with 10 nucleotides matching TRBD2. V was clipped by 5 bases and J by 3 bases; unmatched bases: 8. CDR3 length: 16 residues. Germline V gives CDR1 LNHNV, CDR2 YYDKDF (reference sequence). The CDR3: CATSPAGLADTDTQYF. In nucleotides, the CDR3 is TGTGCCACCAGCCCAGCCGGACTAGCGGATACAGATACGCAGTATTTT.

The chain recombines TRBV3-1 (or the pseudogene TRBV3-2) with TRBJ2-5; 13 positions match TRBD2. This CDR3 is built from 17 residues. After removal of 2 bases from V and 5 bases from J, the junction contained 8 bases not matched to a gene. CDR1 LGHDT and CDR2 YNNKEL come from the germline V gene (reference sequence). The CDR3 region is CASSQITSGRGEETQYF. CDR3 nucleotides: TGTGCCAGCAGCCAAATAACTAGCGGGAGGGGAGAGGAGACCCAGTACTTC.

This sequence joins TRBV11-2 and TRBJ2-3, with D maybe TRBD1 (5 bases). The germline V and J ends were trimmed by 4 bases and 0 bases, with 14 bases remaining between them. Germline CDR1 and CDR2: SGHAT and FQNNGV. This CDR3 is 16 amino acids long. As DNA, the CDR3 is TGTGCCAGCAGCTCCTTGATGGGGCGGAGCACAGATACGCAGTATTTT. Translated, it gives CASSSLMGRSTDTQYF. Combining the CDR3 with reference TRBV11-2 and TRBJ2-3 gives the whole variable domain EAGVAQSPRYKIIEKRQSVAFWCNPISGHATLYWYQQILGQGPKLLIQFQNNGVVDDSQLPKDRFSAERLKGVDSTLKIQPAKLEDSAVYLCASSSLMGRSTDTQYFGPGTRLTVL.